The next 28 T cell receptor beta chains were all read from a single sample in a study of cytomegalovirus exposure and HLA in healthy donors. This PCR relied on a set of 60 Vbeta primers and 13 Jbeta primers. The protocol was immunoSEQ multiplex PCR, while the TCRdb copy is restricted to in-frame clones and leaves out a portion. This sample has 120,000 to 150,000 clones; roughly 82% occur once, and the top ten carry about 3.4%. The sequencing sample was made of PBMCs. The receptors stem from a man aged 18 to 35 in good health and CMV-seropositive.

The rearrangement links TRBV28 to TRBJ2-7; weak D call: TRBD1 (6 bases). V lost 5 bases to trimming and J lost 2 bases, with 16 bases between them. CDR1 is MDHEN, CDR2 SYDVKM, per germline. The CDR3 runs 15 residues. The CDR3: CASSDNRDIPYEQYF. The CDR3 DNA is TGTGCCAGCAGTGACAACAGGGATATTCCCTACGAGCAGTACTTC.

This chain uses TRBV11-1 with TRBJ2-1; D is unclear. Trimming removed 4 bases at V and 0 bases at J, with 10 bases between. The CDR3 has 15 residues. From germline, CDR1 is SGHAT and CDR2 FQDESV (reference sequence). The CDR3 DNA reads as TGTGCCAGCAGCTCAACTCTGAGCTCCTACAATGAGCAGTTCTTC. Translated: CASSSTLSSYNEQFF.

In the case of this clone: Germline is not matched at one junction end, which may reflect a read error. The V call is TRBV11-2, the J call TRBJ2-7, with 7 bases fitting TRBD2. Germline CDR1 reads SGHAT; CDR2 reads FQNNGV. The CDR3 runs to 14 residues. This chain's CDR3 is CASSRRTSDGEQYF. The CDR3 DNA is TGTGCCAGCAGCAGAAGGACTAGTGACGGGGAGCAATACTTC.

This chain joins TRBV5-1 and TRBJ2-7; 8 bases line up with TRBD1. Germline assignment: CDR1 SGHRS and CDR2 YFSETQ. This CDR3 contains 14 residues. V lost 1 base to trimming and J lost 6 bases; unmatched junction nucleotides: 6. Here the CDR3 DNA reads TGCGCCAGCAGCTTGTTAGGACAGGGTCTCGAGCAGTACTTC. Its protein product is CASSLLGQGLEQYF.

The rearrangement joins TRBV28 to TRBJ2-7; tentatively, D is TRBD1 (8 bases). The germline V gene encodes CDR1 MDHEN and CDR2 SYDVKM. V was shortened by 6 bases and J by 3 bases, with 15 bases between the two germline ends. The CDR3 totals 14 residues. For the CDR3, the DNA is TGTGCCAGCAGGACCTACAGGGGGGGCTACGAGCAGTACTTC. It codes for CASRTYRGGYEQYF.

The chain recombines TRBV5-6 with TRBJ1-5; maybe TRBD1 (6 bases). Deletions cut 3 bases from V and 5 bases from J, with 18 bases between. The CDR3 runs 16 residues. Germline lookup yields CDR1 SGHDT and CDR2 YYEEEE. CDR3 region: CASSSRGLRWDQPQHF. Written as DNA, the CDR3 is TGTGCCAGCAGCTCGCGGGGGCTAAGGTGGGATCAGCCCCAGCATTTT.

CDR3 nucleotides: TGTGCCAGCTCACCCTCCCGGATCGGGGGGGGAACTGAAGCTTTCTTT. It yields the protein CASSPSRIGGGTEAFF. The V and J genes are TRBV18 and TRBJ1-1, with a tentative D call TRBD1 (5 bases). The V end was cut by 3 bases, the J end by 5 bases, with 19 bases between. The germline gives CDR1 KGHSH, CDR2 LQKENI. The length of the CDR3 is 16 residues.

This chain joins TRBV7-6 and TRBJ2-5, with 12 bases aligning to TRBD1. The CDR3 consists of 16 residues. Germline CDR1 is SGHVS and CDR2 is FNYEAQ. V gave up 3 bases and J gave up 5 bases; unmatched junction bases: 7. DNA for the CDR3: TGTGCCAGCAGCTTCTCCGGGACAGGGGGCGAGGAGACCCAGTACTTC. This gives the protein CASSFSGTGGEETQYF.

This sequence joins TRBV6-1 and TRBJ2-3, with 7 bases aligning to TRBD2. Germline CDR1 MNHNS, CDR2 SASEGT. The CDR3 extends over 15 amino acids. Unmatched junction bases numbered 10, after V lost 8 bases and J lost 2 bases. The CDR3 sequence: CASLKGLAVTDTQYF. Here the CDR3 DNA reads TGTGCCAGCTTAAAAGGCCTAGCGGTCACAGATACGCAGTATTTT.

The rearrangement links TRBV27 to TRBJ1-2; 12 bases map to TRBD1. Germline V gene sequence: CDR1 MNHEY, CDR2 SMNVEV (reference sequence). With V trimmed by 3 bases and J by 3 bases, 2 bases remained unmatched. The CDR3 is 15 amino acids. This CDR3 is CASSLGTGGYYGYTF. The CDR3 DNA reads TGTGCCAGCAGTTTGGGGACAGGGGGCTACTATGGCTACACCTTC.

V is TRBV7-9 and J is TRBJ2-6; 9 bases agree with TRBD1. The V and J ends lost 5 bases and 4 bases, in that order; junction bases with no gene match: 12. The CDR3 totals 18 residues. Germline V lookup: CDR1 SEHNR, CDR2 FQNEAQ (reference sequence). This CDR3 is CASSPWGQGGVGANVLTF. Here the CDR3 DNA reads TGTGCCAGCAGCCCCTGGGGACAGGGTGGGGTAGGGGCCAACGTCCTGACTTTC. Full variable domain (remainder filled in from reference TRBV7-9 and TRBJ2-6): DTGVSQNPRHKITKRGQNVTFRCDPISEHNRLYWYRQTLGQGPEFLTYFQNEAQLEKSRLLSDRFSAERPKGSFSTLEIQRTEQGDSAMYLCASSPWGQGGVGANVLTFGAGSRLTVL.

The CDR3 loop reads CASSPRGGGYNEQFF. For the CDR3, the DNA is TGTGCCAGCAGCCCCCGCGGCGGCGGTTACAATGAGCAGTTCTTC. This chain connects TRBV27 to TRBJ2-1; D unresolved. V was trimmed by 6 bases and J by 4 bases, leaving 16 bases between them. This CDR3 region has 15 residues. Germline values: CDR1 MNHEY, CDR2 SMNVEV (reference sequence).

The rearrangement links TRBV19 to TRBJ1-1; 9 bases fit TRBD1. The CDR3 contains 12 residues. CDR1 and CDR2 (germline): LNHDA, SQIVND (reference sequence). After removal of 9 bases from V and 4 bases from J, the junction contained 3 bases not matched to a gene. CDR3 residues: CASGDRVTEAFF. Written as DNA, the CDR3 is TGTGCCAGCGGGGACAGGGTCACTGAAGCTTTCTTT.

The rearrangement uses TRBV5-1 and TRBJ2-5, with 12 nucleotides matching TRBD2. The J call may not be correct, given that the DNA end is closer to TRBJ2-7. The CDR3 length is 14 residues. The germline CDR1 and CDR2 sequences are SGHRS and YFSETQ. CDR3 nucleotide sequence: TGCGCCAGCAGCTGGACTAGCGGGAACTACGAGCAGTACTTC. It is translated as CASSWTSGNYEQYF.

The genes are TRBV11-3 and TRBJ2-2; a weak D match, TRBD2 (5 bases). V was clipped by 6 bases and J by 4 bases, with 21 bases between them. The CDR3 contains 17 residues. Germline values: CDR1 SGHNT, CDR2 YENEEA. CDR3 DNA sequence: TGTGCCAGCAGTAATCCTCGGGGATCAGGCGGCACCGGGGAGCTGTTTTTT. Its translation is CASSNPRGSGGTGELFF.

The chain uses TRBV5-1 and TRBJ2-1; 9 nucleotides align to TRBD1. CDR1 is SGHRS and CDR2 is YFSETQ in the germline V gene. CDR3 length: 14 amino acids. Germline trimming cut 3 bases from V and 4 bases from J; bases unmatched to any gene: 2. CDR3 sequence reads: CASSSGTGYNEQFF. The DNA for the CDR3 is TGCGCCAGCAGCTCCGGGACAGGGTACAATGAGCAGTTCTTC. Complete variable domain (other parts from reference TRBV5-1 and TRBJ2-1): KAGVTQTPRYLIKTRGQQVTLSCSPISGHRSVSWYQQTPGQGLQFLFEYFSETQRNKGNFPGRFSGRQFSNSRSEMNVSTLELGDSALYLCASSSGTGYNEQFFGPGTRLTVL.

The chain carries TRBV5-1 and TRBJ1-1, with 8 bases matching TRBD1. V was clipped by 1 base and J by 4 bases; unmatched bases: 3. Per the germline V gene, CDR1 is SGHRS and CDR2 is YFSETQ. The CDR3 contains 14 residues. This CDR3 is CASSLPDRVTEAFF. CDR3 bases: TGCGCCAGCAGCTTGCCGGACAGGGTCACTGAAGCTTTCTTT.

This clone has more than one count but fewer than ten. The chain couples TRBV19 to TRBJ1-1, with D perhaps matching TRBD1 (6 bases). Trimming took off 3 bases at V and 2 bases at J, with 16 bases between the two ends. Germline V lookup: CDR1 LNHDA, CDR2 SQIVND (reference sequence). The CDR3 covers 16 residues. This CDR3 is CASSMGAGRPNTEAFF. CDR3 coding DNA: TGTGCCAGTAGTATGGGGGCAGGTCGGCCAAACACTGAAGCTTTCTTT.

This chain links TRBV19 with TRBJ1-5, with 10 bases that match TRBD1. The length of the CDR3 is 17 residues. V was pared by 5 bases and J by 1 base, with 8 bases of the junction left unmatched. The germline gives CDR1 LNHDA, CDR2 SQIVND (reference sequence). This CDR3 reads CASSALSGQGSNQPQHF. The CDR3 DNA is TGTGCCAGTAGTGCCCTGTCGGGACAGGGGAGCAATCAGCCCCAGCATTTT.

The rearrangement joins TRBV6-1 to TRBJ2-7; 10 positions agree with TRBD2. Germline V gives CDR1 MNHNS, CDR2 SASEGT. The CDR3 extends over 15 amino acids. V was pared by 7 bases and J by 2 bases, with 8 bases of the junction left unmatched. The CDR3 region is CASTGAGGLTYEQYF. CDR3 nucleotide sequence: TGTGCCAGCACTGGAGCGGGAGGGCTGACCTACGAGCAGTACTTC.

The chain joins TRBV2 to TRBJ1-2; D possibly corresponds to TRBD1 (5 bases). V lost 8 bases and J 4 bases, leaving 14 bases between the germline ends. Germline assignment: CDR1 SNHLY and CDR2 FYNNEI. This CDR3 spans 13 amino acids. CDR3 amino acids: CASGVDKGYGYTF. CDR3 sequence (DNA): TGTGCCAGCGGTGTGGACAAGGGCTATGGCTACACCTTC.

The chain is built from TRBV10-1 and TRBJ2-7; TRBD1 aligns across 8 bases. V lost 7 bases and J lost 1; bases outside the gene matches: 6. The germline V gene has CDR1 WNHNN and CDR2 SYGVQD (reference sequence). CDR3 length: 14 residues. The CDR3: CASTGTGHSYEQYF. In DNA form, the CDR3 reads TGCGCCAGCACAGGGACAGGACATTCCTACGAGCAGTACTTC.

The CDR3 protein is CASSQPGTGDGYTF. CDR3 coding DNA: TGCGCCAGCAGCCAACCCGGGACAGGGGATGGCTACACCTTC. This chain uses TRBV4-1 with TRBJ1-2; 10 nucleotides match TRBD1. V dropped 2 bases and J dropped 6; count of bases not matched to a gene: 3. CDR1 and CDR2 from the germline V gene are MGHRA and YSYEKL. The CDR3 consists of 14 residues.

This clone was detected only a few times. The rearrangement uses TRBV15 and TRBJ1-2, with 7 bases fitting TRBD1. The V and J ends lost 0 bases and 5 bases, in that order; junction bases with no gene match: 9. The CDR3 consists of 16 residues. CDR1 and CDR2 (germline): LNHNV, YYDKDF (reference sequence). CDR3 DNA: TGTGCCACCAGCAGAGATCTCGCGGACAGGAGGTATGGCTACACCTTC. Its protein product is CATSRDLADRRYGYTF.

The chain couples TRBV4-1 to TRBJ2-1; TRBD2 matches at 13 bases. The V and J ends lost 4 bases and 9 bases, in that order; junction bases with no gene match: 0. This CDR3 spans 13 amino acids. CDR1 and CDR2 from the germline V gene are MGHRA and YSYEKL. This CDR3 is CASSRLAGGEQFF. CDR3 DNA sequence: TGCGCCAGCAGCCGACTAGCGGGAGGTGAGCAGTTCTTC.

This chain links TRBV19 with TRBJ2-1; 12 bases are a match to TRBD2. Germline values: CDR1 LNHDA, CDR2 SQIVND (reference sequence). CDR3 length: 18 amino acids. V lost 1 base, J lost 1 base, and 5 bases stayed unmatched. The DNA of the CDR3 is TGTGCCAGTAGTATAGGGGGGGGACTAGCGGGTTCCTACAATGAGCAGTTCTTC. It codes for CASSIGGGLAGSYNEQFF.

The rearrangement uses TRBV29-1 and TRBJ2-1; 7 positions agree with TRBD1. Germline lookup yields CDR1 SQVTM and CDR2 ANQGSEA. The CDR3 sequence is 13 residues long. The CDR3 sequence: CSTWGTEYNEQFF. CDR3 bases: TGCAGTACCTGGGGGACAGAATACAATGAGCAGTTCTTC.

The chain couples TRBV6-1 to TRBJ1-5, with D possibly TRBD1 on 6 matching bases. V was pared by 4 bases and J by 6 bases, with 25 bases between. The CDR3 length is 18 residues. Per the germline V gene, CDR1 is MNHNS and CDR2 is SASEGT. The DNA of the CDR3 is TGTGCCAGCAGTGGAAAGTGGATGACAGGTAGCTCGGGTCAGCCCCAGCATTTT. It codes for CASSGKWMTGSSGQPQHF.